The 18 T cell receptor beta chains listed next were all sequenced from one sample in a study of T cell changes during pregnancy in multiple sclerosis. Assay: immunoSEQ multiplex PCR; the TCRdb copy retains only in-frame clones and omits some. In the table there are around 38,000 clones, around 91% of which are singletons. The source material was CD8+ T cells from peripheral blood mononuclear cells, sampled in the second trimester of pregnancy. All receptors derive from a female donor with multiple sclerosis, enrolled in a pregnancy study.

The chain links TRBV4-3 to TRBJ1-1; weak D call: TRBD1 (5 bases). This CDR3 region has 14 residues. V was cut by 0 bases and J by 3 bases, with 8 bases left in between. The V gene's germline CDR1 is LGHNA and CDR2 YSLEER. DNA of the CDR3: TGCGCCAGCAGCCAAGATACCAGGGACACTGAAGCTTTCTTT. Encoded protein: CASSQDTRDTEAFF.

CDR3 DNA sequence: TGTGCCAGCAGCTGGAATAGACAGTCCTACGAGCAGTACTTC. Translated, it gives CASSWNRQSYEQYF. The V call is TRBV21-1, the J call TRBJ2-7; TRBD1 is the table's D call, not checked against the DNA. TRBV21-1 is a pseudogene segment. This CDR3 contains 14 residues.

CDR3 in amino acids: CASSFYQETQYF. The CDR3 DNA reads as TGTGCCAGCAGCTTCTACCAAGAGACCCAGTACTTC. V usage is TRBV7-2 and J usage is TRBJ2-5; D gene unclear. Germline CDR1 SGHTA, CDR2 FQGNSA. The V and J ends lost 3 bases and 0 bases respectively, with 2 bases between them. The CDR3 contains 12 residues.

The chain has TRBV4-1 and TRBJ2-2, with 7 bases matching TRBD1. This CDR3 is built from 16 residues. Germline V CDR1 and CDR2: MGHRA, YSYEKL. After removal of 3 bases from V and 2 bases from J, the junction contained 6 bases not matched to a gene. CDR3 in amino acids: CASSHPGTANTGELFF. The CDR3 coding sequence is TGCGCCAGCAGCCATCCCGGGACAGCTAACACCGGGGAGCTGTTTTTT.

This clone was picked up one time. The chain is built from TRBV2 and TRBJ2-7, with D possibly matching TRBD1 (5 bases). Germline CDR1 and CDR2: SNHLY and FYNNEI. Trimming stripped 3 bases from V and 5 bases from J, with 8 bases between. The CDR3 runs to 12 residues. In DNA, the CDR3 is TGTGCCAGCAGTGACAAGGGGAACGAGCAGTACTTC. Its translation: CASSDKGNEQYF.

V gene TRBV30 combines with J gene TRBJ2-7; 11 positions match TRBD1. The germline gives CDR1 GTSNPN, CDR2 SVGIG (reference sequence). The CDR3 extends over 15 amino acids. V gave up 1 base and J gave up 7 bases; unmatched junction bases: 9. CDR3 in amino acids: CAWSEPGQGDREQYF. The CDR3 nucleotides are TGTGCCTGGAGTGAACCGGGACAGGGGGATAGGGAGCAGTACTTC.

The chain has TRBV5-1 and TRBJ2-7; 15 positions match TRBD2. The germline V gene encodes CDR1 SGHRS and CDR2 YFSETQ. Losses at the gene ends were 2 bases for V and 5 bases for J; bases not matched to a gene: 2. The CDR3 totals 15 residues. The CDR3 bases are TGCGCCAGCAGCTTAGGACTAGCGGGAGGGGACGAGCAGTACTTC. As protein: CASSLGLAGGDEQYF.

CDR3 sequence: CASSNPQGARIIGPFEQYF. Written as DNA, the CDR3 is TGCGCCAGCAGCAACCCGCAGGGGGCGCGAATAATCGGGCCTTTCGAGCAGTACTTC. The V gene is TRBV5-1, the J gene TRBJ2-7; TRBD1 agrees at 8 bases. Germline CDR1 SGHRS, CDR2 YFSETQ. This CDR3 is 19 amino acids long. The V and J ends lost 4 bases and 6 bases, in that order; junction bases with no gene match: 24.

The J gene is TRBJ2-1, the V gene TRBV27; 7 bases line up with TRBD1. V trimming: 6 bases; J trimming: 0 bases; junction bases outside the gene matches: 2. CDR1 is MNHEY, CDR2 SMNVEV, per germline (reference sequence). The CDR3 contains 14 residues. Here the CDR3 reads CASSDRDSYNEQFF. CDR3 bases: TGTGCCAGCAGCGACAGGGACTCCTACAATGAGCAGTTCTTC.

The rearrangement joins TRBV10-1 to TRBJ2-7, with D possibly being TRBD2 (5 bases). V gave up 2 bases and J gave up 2 bases, with 13 bases separating them. The CDR3 spans 15 residues. Germline values: CDR1 WNHNN, CDR2 SYGVQD (reference sequence). CDR3 residues: CASSEIRRGPYEQYF. DNA of the CDR3: TGCGCCAGCAGTGAGATAAGGAGAGGGCCCTACGAGCAGTACTTC.

This chain uses TRBV9 with TRBJ2-1; 9 bases align to TRBD2. CDR1 is SGDLS, CDR2 YYNGEE, per germline. Losses at the gene ends were 3 bases for V and 7 bases for J; bases not matched to a gene: 5. The CDR3 consists of 14 residues. CDR3 amino acids: CASSAGLAPNEQFF. CDR3 in DNA: TGTGCCAGCAGCGCGGGACTAGCTCCGAATGAGCAGTTCTTC.

The J gene is TRBJ2-2, the V gene TRBV7-6; 11 nucleotides align to TRBD2. Trimming at V came to 1 base and at J to 5 bases, leaving 0 bases not matched to a gene. The CDR3 is 15 amino acids. The germline CDR1 and CDR2 sequences are SGHVS and FNYEAQ. CDR3 DNA: TGTGCCAGCAGCTTAGTAGCGGGAGGGACCGGGGAGCTGTTTTTT. Translated, it gives CASSLVAGGTGELFF.

CDR3 in DNA: TGTGCCAGCAGCCAACAGGGGTACACCGGGGAGCTGTTTTTT. Translating it yields CASSQQGYTGELFF. This chain connects TRBV14 to TRBJ2-2; D might be TRBD1 (6 bases). Per the germline V gene, CDR1 is SGHDN and CDR2 is FVKESK. Trimming cost V 2 bases and J 3 bases, with 7 bases left between them. The CDR3 has 14 amino acids.

The chain couples TRBV4-3 to TRBJ2-3; 7 positions agree with TRBD2. With V trimmed by 3 bases and J by 0 bases, 9 bases remained unmatched. The CDR3 length is 17 residues. The germline V gene encodes CDR1 LGHNA and CDR2 YSLEER. The CDR3, as DNA: TGCGCCAGCAGCCAGACTCGAGGACTAGTTAGCACAGATACGCAGTATTTT. This sequence encodes CASSQTRGLVSTDTQYF.

The CDR3 coding sequence is TGTGCCACCAGCAGAGATAGGAGCGGGGGGGCCGGTATGCAGTATTTT. This sequence encodes CATSRDRSGGAGMQYF. The chain has TRBV15 and TRBJ2-3; 10 nucleotides agree with TRBD2. The germline CDR1 and CDR2 sequences are LNHNV and YYDKDF (reference sequence). The J segment lost 11 bases and the V segment lost 0 bases, leaving 11 bases of the junction unmatched. The CDR3 is 16 amino acids.

This sequence joins TRBV7-8 and TRBJ1-1; 9 bases match TRBD1. Germline CDR1 reads SGHVS; CDR2 reads FQNEAQ. This CDR3 spans 15 amino acids. The ends lost 4 bases at V and 3 bases at J; junction bases unmatched: 6. The CDR3 sequence: CASSSQQGAHTEAFF. CDR3 nucleotides: TGTGCCAGCAGCTCGCAACAGGGGGCGCACACTGAAGCTTTCTTT.

The rearrangement links TRBV7-3 to TRBJ1-2, with TRBD1 matching 9 bases. V lost 4 bases, J lost 5 bases, and 5 bases stayed unmatched. This CDR3 spans 14 amino acids. Germline CDR1 SGHTA, CDR2 FQGTGA. The CDR3 DNA follows: TGTGCCAGCAGCTCAGCCGGGACAGGGTATGGCTACACCTTC. It is translated as CASSSAGTGYGYTF.

This rearrangement joins TRBV7-9 to TRBJ1-1, with TRBD1 matching over 12 bases. Germline values: CDR1 SEHNR, CDR2 FQNEAQ (reference sequence). The CDR3 is 17 residues long. V shed 6 bases, J shed 3 bases, and the junction held 11 bases outside the gene matches. The CDR3 loop reads CASRHLGTGGWDTEAFF. The CDR3 coding sequence is TGTGCCAGCAGACATCTGGGGACAGGGGGCTGGGACACTGAAGCTTTCTTT.